These 8 T cell receptor beta chains originate from one sample sequenced in a study of blood T cell repertoires in COVID-19. Clones were sequenced by immunoSEQ multiplex PCR, and TCRdb holds only the in-frame ones, with some missing. The table lists 75,000 to 100,000 clones, 81% of them singletons. Sequenced sample: peripheral blood. The origin of the receptors is a woman older than 75 with acute or convalescent COVID-19.

This clone appeared once. The chain couples TRBV11-2 to TRBJ2-7, with D possibly matching TRBD2 (5 bases). Trimming took off 1 base at V and 6 bases at J, with 10 bases between the two ends. Germline CDR1 is SGHAT and CDR2 is FQNNGV. The CDR3 loop spans 13 amino acids. The CDR3, as DNA: TGTGCCAGCAGCTTAGCAGCTGGGAGCGAGCAGTACTTC. Amino acid sequence: CASSLAAGSEQYF.

V usage is TRBV3-1 (or the pseudogene TRBV3-2) and J usage is TRBJ1-2; D may be TRBD1 (5 bases). The CDR3 contains 12 residues. V lost 9 bases and J lost 2, with 10 bases in between. The germline gives CDR1 LGHDT, CDR2 YNNKEL (reference sequence). The CDR3 bases are TGTGCCAGATATGACAGCAACTATGGCTACACCTTC. Protein sequence: CARYDSNYGYTF.

The chain carries TRBV18 and TRBJ1-2, with 8 bases lining up with TRBD1. CDR1 and CDR2 (germline): KGHSH, LQKENI. J was trimmed by 3 bases and V by 6 bases; bases with no gene match: 3. The CDR3 is 13 amino acids. This chain's CDR3 is CASSETGDYGYTF. CDR3 bases: TGTGCCAGCTCCGAGACAGGGGACTATGGCTACACCTTC.

This chain links TRBV6-2 or TRBV6-3 with TRBJ2-3; 13 bases are a match to TRBD2. Germline assignment: CDR1 MNHEY and CDR2 SVGEGT. V lost 4 bases and J lost 8; bases outside the gene matches: 9. The CDR3 totals 16 residues. CDR3 nucleotide sequence: TGTGCCAGCAGTTCCGGGACTAGCGGGGCTCGGGGTACGCAGTATTTT. Protein: CASSSGTSGARGTQYF.

The table lists this clone with a count of one. The chain links TRBV13 to TRBJ2-3; D perhaps matches TRBD1 (5 bases). Looked up from germline, CDR1 is PRHDT and CDR2 is FYEKMQ (reference sequence). This CDR3 region has 15 residues. V lost 3 bases, J lost 0 bases, and 10 bases lay in between. CDR3 coding DNA: TGTGCCAGCAGCTTCTGGCAGGGTAGCACAGATACGCAGTATTTT. It codes for CASSFWQGSTDTQYF.

The chain combines TRBV2 with TRBJ2-2, with 10 nucleotides matching TRBD1. V lost 6 bases to trimming and J lost 6 bases; unmatched junction nucleotides: 13. This CDR3 is 17 amino acids long. The germline gives CDR1 SNHLY, CDR2 FYNNEI. CDR3 bases: TGTGCCAGCAGCCTCCCGGGACAGGGGTCGGTATCCGGGGAGCTGTTTTTT. Protein product: CASSLPGQGSVSGELFF.

This chain uses TRBV20-1 with TRBJ2-5, with D possibly being TRBD2 (5 bases). Germline assignment: CDR1 DFQATT and CDR2 SNEGSKA (reference sequence). The CDR3 length is 11 residues. The V end was cut by 7 bases, the J end by 1 base, with 7 bases between. The CDR3: CSVSGQETQYF. DNA for the CDR3: TGCAGTGTGAGCGGCCAAGAGACCCAGTACTTC.

In DNA form, the CDR3 reads TGTGCCAGCAGCTCAGGACAGGGAGAGACCCAGTACTTC. Encoded protein: CASSSGQGETQYF. The rearrangement joins TRBV7-3 to TRBJ2-5; 8 bases are a match to TRBD1. J gave up 4 bases and V 4 bases, and 2 bases lay outside the gene matches. CDR1 is SGHTA, CDR2 FQGTGA, per germline. The CDR3 runs 13 residues.